These 14 T cell receptor beta chains came from one sample sequenced in a study of blood T cells in healthy people across ages. The second PCR ran 7 to 11 cycles with a sample-barcoded 5' primer and J-beta primers. One entry per CDR3 protein, called by TCRdb with MiXCR from the 5' RACE reads. In the table there are over 700,000 distinct CDR3 sequences, roughly 25% of which are singletons. The sample was also linked to a second study, of T cells of mothers and their children.

Sequencing used blood. The receptors derive from a boy between 5 and 17 years old in good health.

The chain recombines TRBV7-9 with TRBJ2-5; D is perhaps TRBD1 or TRBD2 (6 bases each). V gave up 1 base and J gave up 2 bases, with 14 bases separating them. The CDR3 runs 16 residues. Germline V gives CDR1 SEHNR, CDR2 FQNEAQ (reference sequence). The CDR3 coding sequence is TGTGCCAGCAGCTTAGGGGGGCTAGCGCGGCAAGAGACCCAGTACTTC. The encoded protein is CASSLGGLARQETQYF.

This clonotype has only a few counts. V and J are TRBV11-2 and TRBJ2-2; 13 positions agree with TRBD2. CDR1 is SGHAT, CDR2 FQNNGV, per germline. Trimming at V came to 8 bases and at J to 5 bases, leaving 5 bases not matched to a gene. The CDR3 extends over 15 amino acids. DNA of the CDR3: TGTGCCAGCCGACTAGCGGGAGGAGGGACCGGGGAGCTGTTTTTT. Its translation is CASRLAGGGTGELFF.

The chain employs TRBV5-1 and TRBJ2-5; possible D gene TRBD1, 5 bases. The V gene lost 3 bases and the J gene lost 1 base, with 13 bases spanning the gap. The CDR3 totals 15 residues. CDR1 SGHRS and CDR2 YFSETQ come from the germline V gene. CDR3 in amino acids: CASSYWGTGQETQYF. The CDR3 bases are TGCGCCAGCAGCTACTGGGGAACAGGCCAAGAGACCCAGTACTTC.

This chain uses TRBV7-3 with TRBJ1-1, with a possible D match to TRBD1 (6 bases). With 1 base removed from V and 4 bases from J, the gap between germline ends came to 7 bases. The CDR3 has 13 residues. CDR1 and CDR2 (germline): SGHTA, FQGTGA. This chain's CDR3 is CASSLIGGTEAFF. In DNA, the CDR3 is TGTGCCAGCAGCTTAATAGGGGGCACTGAAGCTTTCTTT.

The CDR3 DNA reads TGTGCCAGCAGGGTAGGCACAGATACGCAGTATTTT. It codes for CASRVGTDTQYF. The chain carries TRBV12-3 or TRBV12-4 and TRBJ2-3; D gene ambiguous. The CDR3 contains 12 residues. V was clipped by 6 bases and J by 1 base, with 5 bases between them.

In its sample, this clonotype was seen a few times. This sequence joins TRBV7-3 and TRBJ2-5; D not certain. The end of the DNA aligns better with TRBJ2-1, so the J call may be wrong. Germline-derived CDR1 and CDR2 are SGHTA and FQGTGA. The CDR3 totals 15 residues. The CDR3 region is CASSPEASLMDEQFF. The CDR3 bases are TGTGCCAGCAGCCCCGAGGCTAGTTTAATGGATGAGCAGTTCTTC.

The sample holds a few counts of this clonotype. The V and J genes are TRBV21-1 and TRBJ2-7; the tabulated D call, TRBD1, remains unverified against the DNA. TRBV21-1 is tagged as a pseudogene. This CDR3 has 16 residues. CDR3 sequence: CASSTTSDRENYEQYF. CDR3 DNA: TGTGCCAGCAGCACGACCTCGGACAGGGAAAACTACGAGCAGTACTTC.

This chain joins TRBV21-1 and TRBJ1-5. TRBV21-1 constitutes a pseudogene. The CDR3 runs 15 residues. In nucleotides, the CDR3 is TGTGCCAGCAGCAAAGGAGGCAGGAGGGACCAGCCCCAGCATTTT. Residues: CASSKGGRRDQPQHF.

The genes are TRBV20-1 and TRBJ2-7; D is unresolved. V was shortened by 7 bases and J by 6 bases, with 13 bases between the two germline ends. The CDR3 is 11 amino acids. Germline loops: CDR1 DFQATT, CDR2 SNEGSKA (reference sequence). CDR3 sequence: CSGGPSGEQYF. In DNA form, the CDR3 reads TGCAGTGGCGGCCCCTCTGGCGAGCAGTACTTC.

The rearrangement links TRBV28 to TRBJ1-2; D not resolved. There are 12 residues in the CDR3. Germline V gene sequence: CDR1 MDHEN, CDR2 SYDVKM. V dropped 7 bases and J dropped 1 base, with 7 bases sitting between them. CDR3 residues: CASTASNYGYTF. In DNA form, the CDR3 reads TGTGCCAGCACAGCCAGTAACTATGGCTACACCTTC.

This clonotype has only a few counts. The chain employs TRBV28 and TRBJ1-2; no clear D gene. The CDR3 runs to 14 residues. CDR1 and CDR2 from the germline V gene are MDHEN and SYDVKM. V lost 6 bases and J 8 bases, leaving 19 bases between the germline ends. Written as DNA, the CDR3 is TGTGCCAGCAGCCCCACGGAGCTCTCCTACGGCTACACCTTC. Its translation: CASSPTELSYGYTF.

In its sample, this clonotype was seen a few times. The V and J genes are TRBV7-2 and TRBJ2-5, with 9 bases lining up with TRBD2. The last part of the DNA fits TRBJ2-1 better; the J call may be wrong. Germline V gene lookup returns CDR1 SGHTA and CDR2 FQGNSA. The CDR3 contains 16 residues. In nucleotides, the CDR3 is TGTGCCAGCAGCGGGCGGGGGGGCCAGGTGATCAGTGAGCAGTTCTTC. Encoded protein: CASSGRGGQVISEQFF.

V gene TRBV20-1 combines with J gene TRBJ2-5; no reliable D call. Trimming shortened V by 1 base and J by 1 base, and 10 bases separated the two germline ends. From germline, CDR1 is DFQATT and CDR2 SNEGSKA (reference sequence). There are 14 residues in the CDR3. The CDR3 DNA reads as TGCAGTGCTAGAGGGCGGCGGACCCAAGAGACCCAGTACTTC. This codes for CSARGRRTQETQYF.

This rearrangement joins TRBV12-3 or TRBV12-4 to TRBJ2-1; possibly TRBD1 or TRBD2 for D (7 bases each). V was clipped by 7 bases and J by 5 bases, with 15 bases between them. This CDR3 is built from 14 residues. The CDR3 DNA reads as TGTGCCAGCACGCGGGAGACAGGGAACAATGAGCAGTTCTTC. The encoded protein is CASTRETGNNEQFF.